The entry below gives a single T cell receptor (beta chain) sequence along with its context. Antigen unknown. This specimen belongs to a study of T-cell memory formation after mild COVID-19. Study summary: Clustering of TCRs was largely donor specific.

Study-wide points: In second-wave clones peaking day 37, SARS-CoV-2 specificity remained unconfirmed.

V was clipped by 2 bases and J by 6 bases, with 13 bases between them. This CDR3 is built from 15 residues. TCRdb reprocessed the 5' RACE reads with MiXCR, giving one entry per CDR3 protein. The repertoire includes about 540,000 distinct CDR3 sequences, about 20% of them detected once, and under 15% sits in the top ten. The TCR sequence derives from an adult woman who had mild COVID-19 (a few samples of this study predate the infection). Cell type and time point are not known. This rearrangement joins TRBV12-3 or TRBV12-4 to TRBJ2-2; D unclear. The sample comprised PBMCs or a T cell subset sorted from them (not recorded which). The CDR3 DNA sequence: TGTGCCAGCAGTTTAAATTACCCTGGGGCCGGGGAGCTGTTTTTT. Its translation is CASSLNYPGAGELFF.